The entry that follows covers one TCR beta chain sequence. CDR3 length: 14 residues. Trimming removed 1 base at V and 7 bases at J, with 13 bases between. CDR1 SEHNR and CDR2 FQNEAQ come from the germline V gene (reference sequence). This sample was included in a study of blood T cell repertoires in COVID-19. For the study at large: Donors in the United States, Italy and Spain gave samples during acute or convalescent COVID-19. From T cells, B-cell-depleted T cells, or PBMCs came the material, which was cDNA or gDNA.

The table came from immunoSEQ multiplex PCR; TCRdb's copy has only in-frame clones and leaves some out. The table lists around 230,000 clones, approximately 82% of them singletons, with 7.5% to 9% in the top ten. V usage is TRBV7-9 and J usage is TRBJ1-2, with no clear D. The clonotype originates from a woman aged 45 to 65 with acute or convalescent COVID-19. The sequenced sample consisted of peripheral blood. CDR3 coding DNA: TGTGCCAGCAGCTTAGTTCAATTCGGTGGTGGCTACACCTTC. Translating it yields CASSLVQFGGGYTF.